This T cell receptor beta chain derives from a study of cytomegalovirus exposure and HLA in healthy donors. Researchers ran the PCR with 60 Vbeta and 13 Jbeta primers. Here immunoSEQ multiplex PCR was the method, and the copy in TCRdb shows in-frame clones only, minus some. The sample has 150,000 or so clones, about 80% seen once. The V gene end was trimmed by 8 bases and the J gene end by 6 bases; junction bases not matched to a gene: 7. Looked up from germline, CDR1 is MNHEY and CDR2 is SVGAGI. CDR3 length: 14 amino acids. This clone was observed a handful of times. Its cognate antigen is unknown. Study-wide findings and caveats: Information on immune exposure was restricted to one variable (CMV serostatus).

This TCR came from a woman between 35 and 50 years old in good health and CMV-seronegative. This chain joins TRBV6-5 and TRBJ2-2; 9 nucleotides align to TRBD2. The specimen sequenced was PBMCs. As DNA, the CDR3 is TGTGCCAGCTCCTGGGGACTAGCTTCCGGGGAGCTGTTTTTT. Amino acids: CASSWGLASGELFF.